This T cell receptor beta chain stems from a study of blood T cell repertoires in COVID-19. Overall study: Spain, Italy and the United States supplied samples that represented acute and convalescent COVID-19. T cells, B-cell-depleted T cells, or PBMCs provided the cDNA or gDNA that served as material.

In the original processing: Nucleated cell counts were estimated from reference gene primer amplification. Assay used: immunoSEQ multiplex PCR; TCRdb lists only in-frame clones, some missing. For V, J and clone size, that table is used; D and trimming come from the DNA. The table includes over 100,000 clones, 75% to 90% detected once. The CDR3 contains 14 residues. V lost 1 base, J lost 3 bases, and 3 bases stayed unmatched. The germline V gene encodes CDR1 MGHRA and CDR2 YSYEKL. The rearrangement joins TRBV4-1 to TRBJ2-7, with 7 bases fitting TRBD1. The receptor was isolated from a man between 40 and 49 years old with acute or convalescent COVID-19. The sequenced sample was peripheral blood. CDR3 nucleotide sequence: TGCGCCAGCAGCCAAGGGACAGGACACTACGAGCAGTACTTC. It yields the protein CASSQGTGHYEQYF.